Following are 16 T cell receptor beta chains from one sample sequenced in a study of blood T cells in healthy people across ages. A J-beta primer mix and a sample-barcoded 5' primer were used in a second PCR of roughly 6 to 12 cycles. TCRdb independently ran MiXCR on the 5' RACE reads; one entry per CDR3 protein. Counted here are roughly 1.9 million distinct CDR3 sequences, 35% to 50% occurring once; the ten biggest clones make up 23%. The sequenced material came from blood. These receptors all come from a human donor in good health.

The gene calls are TRBV12-3 or TRBV12-4 and TRBJ2-7; D not resolved. CDR3 length equals 15 residues. V was cut by 6 bases and J by 0 bases, with 15 bases left in between. In DNA form, the CDR3 reads TGTGCCAGCAGCCCATCTCCGGGCCTCTCCTACGAGCAGTACTTC. It is translated as CASSPSPGLSYEQYF.

This chain uses TRBV7-2 with TRBJ2-7; tentative D call: TRBD2 (5 bases). This CDR3 is 13 amino acids long. V lost 4 bases, J lost 4 bases, and 11 bases lay in between. The germline V gene has CDR1 SGHTA and CDR2 FQGNSA. The CDR3 region has the DNA TGTGCCAGCAGCTCTACTTGGGAGTACGAGCAGTACTTC. This codes for CASSSTWEYEQYF.

The J gene is TRBJ1-5, the V gene TRBV5-5; D unresolved. V lost 4 bases and J lost 3, with 20 bases in between. This CDR3 is 17 amino acids long. Germline V gene data show CDR1 as SGHKS and CDR2 as YYEKEE (reference sequence). The CDR3 protein is CASSKERSGRVNQPQHF. CDR3 nucleotides: TGTGCCAGCAGCAAGGAACGGAGCGGACGCGTCAATCAGCCCCAGCATTTT.

This clonotype was picked up a small number of times. J is TRBJ1-2 and V is TRBV19, with D perhaps matching TRBD1 (5 bases). Trimming pared 8 bases from V and 1 base from J, leaving 17 bases between. The CDR3 sequence is 15 residues long. Germline assignment: CDR1 LNHDA and CDR2 SQIVND (reference sequence). In nucleotides, the CDR3 is TGTGCCAGTTGGGGGTCGCGAAGATTTAACTATGGCTACACCTTC. It translates to CASWGSRRFNYGYTF.

This clonotype was observed a single time. The genes are TRBV28 and TRBJ2-7; D is possibly TRBD1 (6 bases). This CDR3 is 13 amino acids long. The germline V gene has CDR1 MDHEN and CDR2 SYDVKM. The germline V and J ends were trimmed by 9 bases and 3 bases, with 15 bases remaining between them. CDR3 in amino acids: CASRIQGVYEQYF. In DNA, the CDR3 is TGTGCCAGTAGGATACAGGGAGTCTACGAGCAGTACTTC.

The rearrangement uses TRBV6-2 or TRBV6-3 and TRBJ2-3; D gene uncertain. The germline V gene has CDR1 MNHEY and CDR2 SVGEGT. The CDR3 has 15 amino acids. V gave up 5 bases and J gave up 4 bases, with 16 bases separating them. This chain's CDR3 is CASSEPRSRADTQYF. The CDR3 DNA follows: TGTGCCAGCAGTGAGCCAAGGAGTCGGGCAGATACGCAGTATTTT.

This clonotype was counted only a few times. This chain connects TRBV6-5 to TRBJ2-3; D may be TRBD2 (6 bases). Trimming shortened V by 7 bases and J by 4 bases, and 21 bases separated the two germline ends. The CDR3 runs 16 residues. Germline CDR1 reads MNHEY; CDR2 reads SVGAGI. For the CDR3, the DNA is TGTGCCAGCATTTCATCTATCGGAGGGAGCCCAGATACGCAGTATTTT. Translated, it gives CASISSIGGSPDTQYF.

This chain joins TRBV5-1 and TRBJ1-4; 7 bases fit TRBD1. Looked up from germline, CDR1 is SGHRS and CDR2 is YFSETQ. J gave up 4 bases and V 4 bases, and 4 bases lay outside the gene matches. This CDR3 spans 14 amino acids. The CDR3 here is CASSARGFNEKLFF. As DNA, the CDR3 is TGCGCCAGCAGCGCCAGGGGGTTTAATGAAAAACTGTTTTTT.

This clonotype was seen more than once but under ten times. This sequence joins TRBV20-1 and TRBJ2-1; D is undetermined. The CDR3 is 13 residues long. CDR1 and CDR2 from the germline V gene are DFQATT and SNEGSKA (reference sequence). V shed 3 bases and J shed 3 bases, with 9 bases lying between them. The CDR3 nucleotides are TGCAGTGCTAGGCTTTATATCTACAATGAGCAGTTCTTC. As protein: CSARLYIYNEQFF.

V usage is TRBV10-3 and J usage is TRBJ1-2, with a weak D call TRBD1 (5 bases). This CDR3 has 13 amino acids. Trimming stripped 5 bases from V and 1 base from J, with 8 bases between. From germline, CDR1 is ENHRY and CDR2 SYGVKD. CDR3 in amino acids: CAISRGVNYGYTF. CDR3 coding DNA: TGTGCCATCAGTCGGGGGGTTAACTATGGCTACACCTTC.

This clonotype was observed once. The chain links TRBV7-8 to TRBJ2-4; no clear D. The assigned J gene may be wrong: the sequence end matches TRBJ2-7 better. The germline V gene encodes CDR1 SGHVS and CDR2 FQNEAQ. CDR3 size: 14 residues. The CDR3 bases are TGTGCCAGCAGCCCGACCCCGAGTCACTACGAGCAGTACTTC. Protein: CASSPTPSHYEQYF.

This chain connects TRBV2 to TRBJ1-5, with 8 bases that match TRBD1. The germline V gene has CDR1 SNHLY and CDR2 FYNNEI. V shed 7 bases, J shed 7 bases, and the junction held 6 bases outside the gene matches. This CDR3 spans 13 amino acids. This chain's CDR3 is CASTGQGLQPQHF. CDR3 sequence (DNA): TGTGCCAGCACCGGACAGGGCCTGCAGCCCCAGCATTTT.

The chain links TRBV29-1 to TRBJ1-1; maybe TRBD1 (5 bases). The germline gives CDR1 SQVTM, CDR2 ANQGSEA. The CDR3 length is 13 residues. V was trimmed by 2 bases and J by 10 bases, leaving 17 bases between them. CDR3 in DNA: TGCAGCGTTGAACCTTCGGGGCAGGGTGGAGCTTTCTTT. Its protein product is CSVEPSGQGGAFF.

J is TRBJ2-1 and V is TRBV20-1, with 12 bases that match TRBD2. V lost 0 bases, J lost 6 bases, and 3 bases stayed unmatched. The CDR3 loop spans 15 amino acids. Germline V lookup: CDR1 DFQATT, CDR2 SNEGSKA (reference sequence). The CDR3 coding sequence is TGCAGTGCTAGAGATCTAGCGGGGGGGCGCAATGAGCAGTTCTTC. The encoded protein is CSARDLAGGRNEQFF.

To note about this clonotype: The germline gene is not matched at one end of the junction; a read error may be the cause. The genes are TRBV7-2 and TRBJ2-5, with 10 bases aligning to TRBD1. The CDR3 is 15 amino acids. Germline values: CDR1 SGHTA, CDR2 FQGNSA. As DNA, the CDR3 is TGTACCAGCACCGCGGGACAGGGGAGGCAAGGGACCCAGTACTTC. It is translated as CTSTAGQGRQGTQYF.

In its sample, this clonotype was seen once. The germline gene is not matched at one end of the junction; a read error may be the cause. V and J are TRBV7-8 and TRBJ1-2; D unresolved. Germline assignment: CDR1 SGHVS and CDR2 FQNEAQ. The CDR3 extends over 16 amino acids. CDR3 amino acids: CASSSESYDRRRGNTF. For the CDR3, the DNA is TGTGCCAGCAGCTCCGAATCCTATGACCGGCGGCGTGGCAACACCTTC. Looking up the rest from reference TRBV7-8 and TRBJ1-2 gives the full variable domain: GAGVSQSPRYKVAKRGQDVALRCDPISGHVSLFWYQQALGQGPEFLTYFQNEAQLDKSGLPSDRFFAERPEGSVSTLKIQRTQQEDSAVYLCASSSESYDRRRGNTFGSGTRLTVV.